This TCR beta chain was documented in a study of CD8 T cells in ankylosing spondylitis. CDR3 length: 14 residues. The J segment lost 7 bases and the V segment lost 8 bases, leaving 8 bases of the junction unmatched. Germline V gives CDR1 SGHRS, CDR2 YFSETQ. A quantitative 5'-RACE method, one with molecular barcodes, was used to make TCR beta libraries. TCRdb analysed the 5' RACE reads with MiXCR anew, one entry per CDR3 protein. The sample includes 250,000 to 400,000 distinct CDR3 sequences, approximately 10% of them seen just once. The sample holds a few counts of this clonotype. The rearrangement links TRBV5-1 to TRBJ2-3; 12 nucleotides agree with TRBD2. The sequence was collected from a female donor with ankylosing spondylitis or in good health (not recorded which). Sequenced material: blood, either unsorted or a sorted T cell fraction (not recorded which). The CDR3 DNA reads as TGCGCCAGTCTAGCGGGAGGGCCAACAAATACGCAGTATTTT. Translated, it gives CASLAGGPTNTQYF. Complete variable domain (other parts from reference TRBV5-1 and TRBJ2-3): KAGVTQTPRYLIKTRGQQVTLSCSPISGHRSVSWYQQTPGQGLQFLFEYFSETQRNKGNFPGRFSGRQFSNSRSEMNVSTLELGDSALYLCASLAGGPTNTQYFGPGTRLTVL.